The 30 T cell receptor beta chains below were found in one sample sequenced in a study of cytomegalovirus exposure and HLA in healthy donors. Generated by immunoSEQ multiplex PCR, the TCRdb table keeps only in-frame clones and is missing some. This table holds more than 80,000 clones, about 88% found once. The sample consisted of PBMCs. All receptors come from a woman aged 18-35 years in good health and CMV-seropositive.

The chain employs TRBV5-1 and TRBJ1-1, with unresolved D. This CDR3 comprises 14 residues. The V and J ends lost 5 bases and 1 base respectively, with 12 bases between them. Germline lookup yields CDR1 SGHRS and CDR2 YFSETQ. The CDR3 reads CASRAGGRNTEAFF. In nucleotides, the CDR3 is TGCGCCAGCAGGGCGGGAGGGCGGAACACTGAAGCTTTCTTT. The variable domain in full, completed from reference TRBV5-1 and TRBJ1-1, reads KAGVTQTPRYLIKTRGQQVTLSCSPISGHRSVSWYQQTPGQGLQFLFEYFSETQRNKGNFPGRFSGRQFSNSRSEMNVSTLELGDSALYLCASRAGGRNTEAFFGQGTRLTVV.

The rearrangement links TRBV11-2 to TRBJ2-5; 7 nucleotides match TRBD1. Germline V CDR1 and CDR2: SGHAT, FQNNGV. There are 15 residues in the CDR3. With 5 bases clipped from V and 2 bases from J, the junction kept 8 bases outside the gene matches. CDR3 in DNA: TGTGCCAGCAGCCGCGGACAGGTGAATCAAGAGACCCAGTACTTC. As protein: CASSRGQVNQETQYF.

The rearrangement uses TRBV2 and TRBJ2-4; D gene unclear. CDR1 is SNHLY, CDR2 FYNNEI, per germline. The V gene lost 3 bases and the J gene lost 0 bases, with 9 bases spanning the gap. The CDR3 is 15 residues long. In DNA, the CDR3 is TGTGCCAGCAGTGAGAGGTTAATAGCCAAAAACATTCAGTACTTC. Translated, it gives CASSERLIAKNIQYF.

The rearrangement uses TRBV6-5 and TRBJ2-1; 11 bases align to TRBD1. The germline V gene encodes CDR1 MNHEY and CDR2 SVGAGI. Losses at the gene ends were 4 bases for V and 10 bases for J; bases not matched to a gene: 9. The CDR3 contains 15 residues. The CDR3 DNA sequence: TGTGCCAGCAGTTTCCGGGACAGGGGGAGAAGGGAGCAGTTCTTC. Translating it yields CASSFRDRGRREQFF.

This chain joins TRBV28 and TRBJ1-4; weak D call: TRBD1 (5 bases). Germline values: CDR1 MDHEN, CDR2 SYDVKM. V shed 6 bases and J shed 0 bases, with 11 bases lying between them. The CDR3 spans 15 residues. The CDR3 loop is CASSGTGPTNEKLFF. The DNA of the CDR3 is TGTGCCAGCAGCGGTACAGGACCAACTAATGAAAAACTGTTTTTT.

The chain has TRBV19 and TRBJ1-2; 7 nucleotides agree with TRBD1. Germline CDR1 reads LNHDA; CDR2 reads SQIVND (reference sequence). With 8 bases clipped from V and 4 bases from J, the junction kept 7 bases outside the gene matches. The CDR3 loop spans 13 amino acids. The CDR3 bases are TGTGCCAGTTGGCAGACAGGGACCTATGGCTACACCTTC. The encoded protein is CASWQTGTYGYTF.

The chain is built from TRBV4-1 and TRBJ2-1; possible D gene TRBD1, 5 bases. The CDR3 runs to 15 residues. Germline CDR1 MGHRA, CDR2 YSYEKL. Trimming removed 0 bases from V and 0 bases from J, with 6 bases in between. CDR3 sequence: CASSQDRVSYNEQFF. The CDR3, as DNA: TGCGCCAGCAGCCAAGACAGGGTCTCCTACAATGAGCAGTTCTTC.

CDR3 in DNA: TGTGCCAGCAGCTCGCCGCGGGACAGGGAAGACGAGCAGTACTTC. Encoded protein: CASSSPRDREDEQYF. V is TRBV7-9 and J is TRBJ2-7, with 9 bases aligning to TRBD1. CDR3 length equals 15 residues. Germline V CDR1 and CDR2: SEHNR, FQNEAQ (reference sequence). The V gene end was trimmed by 4 bases and the J gene end by 5 bases; junction bases not matched to a gene: 9. Supplemented by reference TRBV7-9 and TRBJ2-7, the full variable domain reads DTGVSQNPRHKITKRGQNVTFRCDPISEHNRLYWYRQTLGQGPEFLTYFQNEAQLEKSRLLSDRFSAERPKGSFSTLEIQRTEQGDSAMYLCASSSPRDREDEQYFGPGTRLTVT.

The V gene is TRBV4-3, the J gene TRBJ1-5; D not certain. CDR3 length: 18 residues. The V end lost 0 bases, the J end lost 1 base, and 16 bases lay between the germline ends. Germline V gene data show CDR1 as LGHNA and CDR2 as YSLEER. The CDR3, as DNA: TGCGCCAGCAGCCAAGAGGTACAAGGCAGAGGGAGCAATCAGCCCCAGCATTTT. Amino acids: CASSQEVQGRGSNQPQHF.

In this sample, this clone turned up once. This chain uses TRBV7-9 with TRBJ1-3; 8 bases map to TRBD1. This CDR3 has 16 amino acids. Trimming took 5 bases from V and 5 from J; bases not matched to a gene: 11. The V gene's germline CDR1 is SEHNR and CDR2 FQNEAQ (reference sequence). The CDR3 sequence is CASSPPEGQGRNTIYF. The CDR3 coding sequence is TGTGCCAGCAGCCCCCCAGAAGGACAGGGTAGAAACACCATATATTTT.

This clone was recorded a few times. The chain links TRBV2 to TRBJ1-2; 10 nucleotides agree with TRBD1. Losses at the gene ends were 6 bases for V and 4 bases for J; bases not matched to a gene: 11. Germline CDR1 and CDR2: SNHLY and FYNNEI. The length of the CDR3 is 16 residues. The CDR3: CASRRGGTGAIYGYTF. CDR3 sequence (DNA): TGTGCCAGCAGGAGGGGAGGGACAGGGGCGATCTATGGCTACACCTTC.

The chain joins TRBV2 to TRBJ2-5; possibly TRBD2 for D (5 bases). CDR1 is SNHLY and CDR2 is FYNNEI in the germline V gene. The CDR3 has 14 residues. The germline V and J ends were trimmed by 8 bases and 4 bases, with 17 bases remaining between them. CDR3 in amino acids: CASGGQGLGETQYF. The CDR3 DNA sequence: TGTGCCAGCGGCGGGCAAGGGCTCGGAGAGACCCAGTACTTC.

This chain uses TRBV5-5 with TRBJ1-1, with D maybe TRBD1 (5 bases). The germline V and J ends were trimmed by 4 bases and 3 bases, with 16 bases remaining between them. The length of the CDR3 is 15 residues. Germline CDR1 reads SGHKS; CDR2 reads YYEKEE (reference sequence). DNA of the CDR3: TGTGCCAGCAGCCTGCCGTGGCAGGGTTACACTGAAGCTTTCTTT. Amino acids: CASSLPWQGYTEAFF. Full variable domain (remainder filled in from reference TRBV5-5 and TRBJ1-1): DAGVTQSPTHLIKTRGQQVTLRCSPISGHKSVSWYQQVLGQGPQFIFQYYEKEERGRGNFPDRFSARQFPNYSSELNVNALLLGDSALYLCASSLPWQGYTEAFFGQGTRLTVV.

This clone was observed a single time. The chain recombines TRBV7-8 with TRBJ1-3, with TRBD1 identical over 8 bases. V shed 3 bases, J shed 1 base, and the junction held 2 bases outside the gene matches. The CDR3 sequence is 15 residues long. Germline CDR1 is SGHVS and CDR2 is FQNEAQ. The CDR3 region has the DNA TGTGCCAGCAGCTTCCGGACAGGGTCTGGAAACACCATATATTTT. It is translated as CASSFRTGSGNTIYF. Complete variable domain (other parts from reference TRBV7-8 and TRBJ1-3): GAGVSQSPRYKVAKRGQDVALRCDPISGHVSLFWYQQALGQGPEFLTYFQNEAQLDKSGLPSDRFFAERPEGSVSTLKIQRTQQEDSAVYLCASSFRTGSGNTIYFGEGSWLTVV.

The chain combines TRBV19 with TRBJ1-4; a possible D gene is TRBD1 (6 bases). The CDR3 has 14 residues. V lost 6 bases to trimming and J lost 3 bases, with 11 bases between them. Per the germline V gene, CDR1 is LNHDA and CDR2 is SQIVND (reference sequence). The CDR3 DNA is TGTGCCAGTAGCACAGGACAGTCTAATGAAAAACTGTTTTTT. Its translation is CASSTGQSNEKLFF. Full variable domain (outside the CDR3, taken from reference TRBV19 and TRBJ1-4): DGGITQSPKYLFRKEGQNVTLSCEQNLNHDAMYWYRQDPGQGLRLIYYSQIVNDFQKGDIAEGYSVSREKKESFPLTVTSAQKNPTAFYLCASSTGQSNEKLFFGSGTQLSVL.

The rearrangement links TRBV15 to TRBJ1-4, with D possibly TRBD1 on 5 matching bases. This CDR3 has 16 residues. Germline-derived CDR1 and CDR2 are LNHNV and YYDKDF (reference sequence). The germline V and J ends were trimmed by 6 bases and 3 bases, with 17 bases remaining between them. CDR3 loop: CATSPTAERANEKLFF. As DNA, the CDR3 is TGTGCCACCAGTCCGACAGCAGAAAGGGCTAATGAAAAACTGTTTTTT. The variable domain in full, with the rest retrieved from reference TRBV15 and TRBJ1-4, is DAMVIQNPRYQVTQFGKPVTLSCSQTLNHNVMYWYQQKSSQAPKLLFHYYDKDFNNEADTPDNFQSRRPNTSFCFLDIRSPGLGDTAMYLCATSPTAERANEKLFFGSGTQLSVL.

The rearrangement uses TRBV27 and TRBJ2-3, with 7 bases identical to TRBD1. J was trimmed by 1 base and V by 3 bases; bases with no gene match: 1. Germline loops: CDR1 MNHEY, CDR2 SMNVEV (reference sequence). The CDR3 extends over 14 amino acids. CDR3 coding DNA: TGTGCCAGCAGTTTCGGACAGGGCACAGATACGCAGTATTTT. It codes for CASSFGQGTDTQYF.

In its sample, this clone was seen a few times. The CDR3 reads CASSGTVFYGYTF. The DNA for the CDR3 is TGTGCCAGCAGTGGGACAGTCTTCTATGGCTACACCTTC. The chain combines TRBV6-1 with TRBJ1-2; D perhaps matches TRBD1 (6 bases). V lost 4 bases and J lost 4, with 10 bases in between. This CDR3 spans 13 amino acids. Germline V gives CDR1 MNHNS, CDR2 SASEGT.

The chain uses TRBV27 and TRBJ2-1, with D perhaps matching TRBD2 (6 bases). The germline CDR1 and CDR2 sequences are MNHEY and SMNVEV (reference sequence). V was shortened by 2 bases and J by 6 bases, with 8 bases between the two germline ends. The CDR3 spans 13 residues. CDR3 protein: CASSLGGINEQFF. CDR3 nucleotide sequence: TGTGCCAGCAGTTTAGGGGGGATCAATGAGCAGTTCTTC.

The CDR3 DNA reads TGTGCCACCAGCAGGGGGCGCGGTCAGCCCCAGCATTTT. Protein sequence: CATSRGRGQPQHF. V and J are TRBV6-5 and TRBJ1-5, with TRBD1 identical over 8 bases. Germline assignment: CDR1 MNHEY and CDR2 SVGAGI. The CDR3 loop spans 13 amino acids. Trimming cost V 10 bases and J 6 bases; bases outside gene matches: 8.

CDR3 region: CASSPGAGGEKLFF. The CDR3 DNA is TGTGCCAGCAGCCCAGGGGCGGGGGGTGAAAAACTGTTTTTT. J is TRBJ1-4 and V is TRBV28; the D gene is possibly TRBD1 (6 bases). Germline assignment: CDR1 MDHEN and CDR2 SYDVKM. V was shortened by 6 bases and J by 7 bases, with 15 bases between the two germline ends. There are 14 residues in the CDR3.

The chain joins TRBV27 to TRBJ2-3; 7 bases map to TRBD1. The CDR3 has 15 residues. The germline V gene has CDR1 MNHEY and CDR2 SMNVEV (reference sequence). The J segment lost 3 bases and the V segment lost 2 bases, leaving 5 bases of the junction unmatched. The CDR3 sequence is CASSLDRVGTDTQYF. The CDR3 DNA sequence: TGTGCCAGCAGTTTAGACAGGGTGGGGACAGATACGCAGTATTTT.

V gene TRBV19 combines with J gene TRBJ2-3; possible D gene TRBD2, 5 bases. V was shortened by 5 bases and J by 3 bases, with 9 bases between the two germline ends. Germline-derived CDR1 and CDR2 are LNHDA and SQIVND (reference sequence). This CDR3 has 13 amino acids. CDR3 nucleotides: TGTGCCAGTAGTCCCGGGGAAACAGATACGCAGTATTTT. Translated: CASSPGETDTQYF.

This clone has just one count. The J gene is TRBJ2-3, the V gene TRBV27, with a tentative D call TRBD2 (6 bases). Trimming left V 5 bases short and J 1 base short, with 13 bases between. Looked up from germline, CDR1 is MNHEY and CDR2 is SMNVEV (reference sequence). CDR3 size: 15 residues. DNA of the CDR3: TGTGCCAGCAGTCATTTACAGCGGGGCACAGATACGCAGTATTTT. Translation gives CASSHLQRGTDTQYF.

The chain combines TRBV28 with TRBJ2-1; 10 bases match TRBD2. V was clipped by 3 bases and J by 0 bases; unmatched bases: 14. The CDR3 is 20 residues long. Germline loops: CDR1 MDHEN, CDR2 SYDVKM. The CDR3 sequence is CASSFRAGGLGPSSYNEQFF. CDR3 nucleotide sequence: TGTGCCAGCAGTTTTCGAGCGGGGGGGCTAGGCCCGAGCTCCTACAATGAGCAGTTCTTC.

The V and J genes are TRBV10-3 and TRBJ1-6, with a possible D match to TRBD1 (5 bases). Germline lookup yields CDR1 ENHRY and CDR2 SYGVKD. CDR3 length: 14 residues. The V end was cut by 0 bases, the J end by 9 bases, with 9 bases between. This chain's CDR3 is CAISESGVGSPLHF. In DNA form, the CDR3 reads TGTGCCATCAGTGAGTCAGGGGTCGGTTCACCCCTCCACTTT.

This rearrangement joins TRBV14 to TRBJ2-2, with 7 bases aligning to TRBD1. CDR3 size: 18 residues. Trimming took 3 bases from V and 7 from J; bases not matched to a gene: 17. Germline-derived CDR1 and CDR2 are SGHDN and FVKESK. CDR3 protein: CASSQHFTLGTAGGELFF. CDR3 coding DNA: TGTGCCAGCAGCCAGCATTTCACTTTAGGGACAGCCGGCGGGGAGCTGTTTTTT.

The genes are TRBV28 and TRBJ1-6; no reliable D call. This CDR3 comprises 14 residues. The V end lost 7 bases, the J end lost 5 bases, and 12 bases lay between the germline ends. Germline-derived CDR1 and CDR2 are MDHEN and SYDVKM. CDR3 nucleotide sequence: TGTGCCAGCAATTCTGCAGGCGATAATTCACCCCTCCACTTT. It specifies CASNSAGDNSPLHF. Drawing the rest from reference TRBV28 and TRBJ1-6, the complete variable domain is DVKVTQSSRYLVKRTGEKVFLECVQDMDHENMFWYRQDPGLGLRLIYFSYDVKMKEKGDIPEGYSVSREKKERFSLILESASTNQTSMYLCASNSAGDNSPLHFGNGTRLTVT.

The chain combines TRBV5-6 with TRBJ1-1; 8 positions match TRBD1. The CDR3 contains 14 residues. V dropped 5 bases and J dropped 7; count of bases not matched to a gene: 10. Germline loops: CDR1 SGHDT, CDR2 YYEEEE. CDR3 amino acids: CASRTGQVTVEAFF. The CDR3 DNA reads as TGTGCCAGCAGGACGGGACAGGTCACAGTTGAAGCTTTCTTT.

V gene TRBV28 combines with J gene TRBJ1-3; D is ambiguous. Germline V lookup: CDR1 MDHEN, CDR2 SYDVKM. Trimming shortened V by 1 base and J by 9 bases, and 16 bases separated the two germline ends. This CDR3 contains 15 residues. CDR3 sequence reads: CASSLSVPPGITIYF. CDR3 nucleotide sequence: TGTGCCAGCAGTTTATCCGTTCCCCCGGGGATCACCATATATTTT.